This TCR beta chain derives from a study of blood T cell repertoires in COVID-19. For the study at large: From the United States, Italy and Spain came samples of acute and convalescent COVID-19.

Germline loops: CDR1 LNHDA, CDR2 SQIVND (reference sequence). The CDR3 spans 11 residues. Trimming removed 9 bases from V and 9 bases from J, with 14 bases in between. The authors' processing: Amplified reference gene primers provided the basis for estimating nucleated cell counts. TCRdb's copy holds only in-frame clones and misses some; the assay was immunoSEQ multiplex PCR. That table supplies the V and J calls and clone size; D and trimming were determined from the DNA. The sample gives hundreds of thousands of clones, under 90% of which show up once; approximately 5.9% is in the top ten. V is TRBV19 and J is TRBJ1-2; a possible D gene is TRBD1 (5 bases). This receptor was identified in a man older than 75 with acute or convalescent COVID-19. Sequences were obtained from peripheral blood. DNA of the CDR3: TGTGCCAGCTGGGGCCTTTGGAGCTACACCTTC. This translates into CASWGLWSYTF.